This T cell receptor beta chain was recovered during a study of blood T cell repertoires in COVID-19. Study-level information: The United States, Italy and Spain provided the acute and convalescent COVID-19 samples. In each case, the material was cDNA or gDNA derived from T cells, B-cell-depleted T cells, or PBMCs.

The CDR3 runs to 14 residues. CDR1 and CDR2 (germline): MDHEN, SYDVKM. V gave up 6 bases and J gave up 2 bases; unmatched junction bases: 4. As processed by the authors: It was from reference gene primer amplification that nucleated cell counts were estimated. Sequencing was performed with immunoSEQ multiplex PCR; in TCRdb, only in-frame clones are kept and a portion is missing. V and J calls and clone size follow that table, whereas D and trimming were derived from the DNA. The sample has approximately 100,000 clones, 75% to 90% seen once; the top ten hold approximately 26%. Input material: peripheral blood. This sequence was found in a man in his fifties or sixties with acute or convalescent COVID-19. This sequence joins TRBV28 and TRBJ1-2; 9 bases line up with TRBD1. The CDR3 DNA is TGTGCCAGCAGCTCACAGGGGGCGAACTATGGCTACACCTTC. This gives the protein CASSSQGANYGYTF.